Below, 29 T cell receptor beta chains from the same sample are listed, as sequenced in a study of cytomegalovirus exposure and HLA in healthy donors. The study ran its PCR with 60 Vbeta and 13 Jbeta primers. The repertoire was sequenced with immunoSEQ multiplex PCR; TCRdb's copy has only in-frame clones and lacks some. The sample has roughly 150,000 clones, around 10% seen once; the top ten hold approximately 1.9%. Sequencing was performed on PBMCs. These receptor sequences come from a man aged 50 to 60 in good health and CMV-seronegative.

This clone was observed a handful of times. This chain links TRBV7-9 with TRBJ2-3; D is possibly TRBD2 (5 bases). This CDR3 is 16 amino acids long. V was trimmed by 0 bases and J by 1 base, leaving 11 bases between them. Germline V lookup: CDR1 SEHNR, CDR2 FQNEAQ (reference sequence). In DNA form, the CDR3 reads TGTGCCAGCAGCTTAGCACCGGGGATACGCACAGATACGCAGTATTTT. Its protein is CASSLAPGIRTDTQYF. The full variable domain, in which reference TRBV7-9 and TRBJ2-3 provide the parts outside the CDR3, is DTGVSQNPRHKITKRGQNVTFRCDPISEHNRLYWYRQTLGQGPEFLTYFQNEAQLEKSRLLSDRFSAERPKGSFSTLEIQRTEQGDSAMYLCASSLAPGIRTDTQYFGPGTRLTVL.

The chain links TRBV6-5 to TRBJ1-2, with TRBD1 matching over 12 bases. Germline CDR1 MNHEY, CDR2 SVGAGI. Trimming took 6 bases from V and 4 from J; bases not matched to a gene: 0. The CDR3 is made up of 13 amino acids. The CDR3 DNA reads as TGTGCCAGCAGGGGACAGGGGGCCTATGGCTACACCTTC. Translated, it gives CASRGQGAYGYTF.

The chain joins TRBV6-6 to TRBJ1-1, with D possibly TRBD1 on 6 matching bases. V lost 2 bases and J 1 base, leaving 11 bases between the germline ends. The CDR3 has 15 amino acids. CDR1 and CDR2 from the germline V gene are MNHNY and SVGAGI (reference sequence). The CDR3 reads CASSYRQDSNTEAFF. The CDR3 coding sequence is TGTGCCAGCAGTTACCGACAGGATTCGAACACTGAAGCTTTCTTT.

The genes are TRBV6-1 and TRBJ1-2; 11 nucleotides agree with TRBD1. V lost 11 bases to trimming and J lost 5 bases; unmatched junction nucleotides: 1. The CDR3 extends over 11 amino acids. Germline V CDR1 and CDR2: MNHNS, SASEGT. The CDR3 reads CAGDRGYGYTF. The CDR3 coding sequence is TGTGCCGGGGACAGGGGGTATGGCTACACCTTC.

This clone has more than one count but fewer than ten. V gene TRBV4-1 combines with J gene TRBJ2-7, with 10 positions matching TRBD2. Germline CDR1 MGHRA, CDR2 YSYEKL. V shed 1 base, J shed 4 bases, and the junction held 4 bases outside the gene matches. CDR3 length: 15 amino acids. This CDR3 reads CASSQGLAGVYEQYF. CDR3 DNA: TGCGCCAGCAGCCAAGGGCTAGCGGGAGTGTACGAGCAGTACTTC.

V gene TRBV5-4 combines with J gene TRBJ2-3, with 11 bases matching TRBD2. Per the germline V gene, CDR1 is SGHNT and CDR2 is YYREEE (reference sequence). V trimming: 4 bases; J trimming: 6 bases; junction bases outside the gene matches: 10. The CDR3 loop spans 16 amino acids. DNA for the CDR3: TGTGCCAGCAGCCACTCTAGCGGGAGGCCCCCCGATACGCAGTATTTT. The encoded protein is CASSHSSGRPPDTQYF.

The J gene is TRBJ2-7, the V gene TRBV30; 12 bases map to TRBD1. This CDR3 has 15 residues. Germline lookup yields CDR1 GTSNPN and CDR2 SVGIG (reference sequence). J was trimmed by 3 bases and V by 0 bases; bases with no gene match: 3. The CDR3 spells CAWSVGQGAVYEQYF. The CDR3 DNA sequence: TGTGCCTGGAGTGTGGGACAGGGGGCAGTCTACGAGCAGTACTTC. The whole variable domain, filled in from reference TRBV30 and TRBJ2-7, reads SQTIHQWPATLVQPVGSPLSLECTVEGTSNPNLYWYRQAAGRGLQLLFYSVGIGQISSEVPQNLSASRPQDRQFILSSKKLLLSDSGFYLCAWSVGQGAVYEQYFGPGTRLTVT.

This chain connects TRBV14 to TRBJ1-1; no firm D call. The ends were cut back, 5 bases at V and 1 base at J, with 5 bases in the middle. Germline lookup yields CDR1 SGHDN and CDR2 FVKESK. The CDR3 contains 12 residues. This chain's CDR3 is CASSRGNTEAFF. As DNA, the CDR3 is TGTGCCAGCAGCAGAGGGAACACTGAAGCTTTCTTT. Full variable domain (outside the CDR3, taken from reference TRBV14 and TRBJ1-1): EAGVTQFPSHSVIEKGQTVTLRCDPISGHDNLYWYRRVMGKEIKFLLHFVKESKQDESGMPNNRFLAERTGGTYSTLKVQPAELEDSGVYFCASSRGNTEAFFGQGTRLTVV.

This rearrangement joins TRBV5-8 to TRBJ1-2, with TRBD1 matching over 8 bases. This CDR3 contains 13 residues. The germline gives CDR1 SGHTS, CDR2 YDEGEE. Trimming removed 3 bases from V and 5 bases from J; junction bases left unmatched: 3. Here the CDR3 reads CASSYGQGYGYTF. CDR3 coding DNA: TGTGCCAGCAGCTATGGACAGGGTTATGGCTACACCTTC.

The rearrangement joins TRBV5-1 to TRBJ1-2, with D maybe TRBD1 (5 bases). CDR1 is SGHRS, CDR2 YFSETQ, per germline. The V end was cut by 0 bases, the J end by 6 bases, with 12 bases between. This CDR3 has 14 amino acids. CDR3 bases: TGCGCCAGCAGCTTGGCAACTACGGGGGATGGCTACACCTTC. As protein: CASSLATTGDGYTF.

This clone occurred many times. The V call is TRBV25-1, the J call TRBJ2-3, with 9 bases aligning to TRBD1. Germline V gives CDR1 MGHDK, CDR2 SYGVNS. The J segment lost 5 bases and the V segment lost 5 bases, leaving 14 bases of the junction unmatched. The CDR3 has 17 amino acids. CDR3 sequence reads: CASSHFLRDRAKDTQYF. In DNA form, the CDR3 reads TGTGCCAGCAGTCATTTCCTACGGGACAGGGCAAAAGATACGCAGTATTTT.

The V gene is TRBV28, the J gene TRBJ2-7, with a weak D call TRBD1 (6 bases). Germline assignment: CDR1 MDHEN and CDR2 SYDVKM. V gave up 8 bases and J gave up 3 bases, with 17 bases separating them. The CDR3 runs to 14 residues. The CDR3 is CASYSRGPLYEQYF. In DNA form, the CDR3 reads TGTGCCAGCTATTCCAGGGGCCCTCTCTACGAGCAGTACTTC.

This clone occurred a few times. CDR3 sequence reads: CASSLGPGGHEQYF. The CDR3 coding sequence is TGTGCCAGCAGCCTCGGACCCGGGGGACACGAGCAGTACTTC. The chain carries TRBV11-3 and TRBJ2-7; a possible D gene is TRBD2 (6 bases). Germline V lookup: CDR1 SGHNT, CDR2 YENEEA. Trimming removed 5 bases from V and 5 bases from J, with 16 bases in between. This CDR3 has 14 residues.

This clone was found a few times. The chain couples TRBV19 to TRBJ2-1, with 9 bases matching TRBD2. The CDR3 loop spans 16 amino acids. The junction had 5 bases not matched to a gene; V was cut back by 3 bases and J by 2 bases. Per germline, CDR1 LNHDA and CDR2 SQIVND (reference sequence). This CDR3 is CASSISGGDPYNEQFF. CDR3 nucleotide sequence: TGTGCCAGTAGTATTAGCGGGGGCGACCCCTACAATGAGCAGTTCTTC.

This clone was detected a few times. This chain joins TRBV10-3 and TRBJ2-5, with 7 nucleotides matching TRBD1. Per germline, CDR1 ENHRY and CDR2 SYGVKD. With V trimmed by 0 bases and J by 2 bases, 3 bases remained unmatched. This CDR3 is built from 15 residues. As DNA, the CDR3 is TGTGCCATCAGTGAGTCACGACAGGGACAAGAGACCCAGTACTTC. It yields the protein CAISESRQGQETQYF.

This clone was seen more than once but under ten times. The J gene is TRBJ2-1, the V gene TRBV30, with 7 positions matching TRBD2. There are 16 residues in the CDR3. V gave up 4 bases and J gave up 1 base; unmatched junction bases: 10. The germline V gene has CDR1 GTSNPN and CDR2 SVGIG (reference sequence). CDR3 protein: CAWNPAPSGSYNEQFF. The CDR3 DNA sequence: TGTGCCTGGAACCCAGCCCCTAGCGGTTCCTACAATGAGCAGTTCTTC.

This clone has more than one count but fewer than ten. The gene calls are TRBV30 and TRBJ1-2; 10 bases fit TRBD1. Looked up from germline, CDR1 is GTSNPN and CDR2 is SVGIG (reference sequence). V was clipped by 8 bases and J by 5 bases; unmatched bases: 5. CDR3 length: 12 residues. The CDR3 DNA sequence: TGTGCCCGACAGGGGGCGAGGTATGGCTACACCTTC. This encodes CARQGARYGYTF.

The chain combines TRBV19 with TRBJ2-7; possibly TRBD2 for D (6 bases). In germline, CDR1 is LNHDA, CDR2 SQIVND (reference sequence). This CDR3 contains 15 residues. V shed 3 bases and J shed 3 bases, with 15 bases lying between them. In DNA, the CDR3 is TGTGCCAGTAGTATCGGGGACCCGGGGGTCTACGAGCAGTACTTC. Protein sequence: CASSIGDPGVYEQYF.

DNA for the CDR3: TGTGCTAGTGGTTTGGCCCAGGGGATGAACACTGAAGCTTTCTTT. Its protein product is CASGLAQGMNTEAFF. The J gene is TRBJ1-1, the V gene TRBV12-5; a possible D gene is TRBD1 (6 bases). Trimming stripped 1 base from V and 0 bases from J, with 9 bases between. The CDR3 has 15 amino acids. Germline V gives CDR1 LGHNT, CDR2 FRNRAP.

This clone has more than one count but fewer than ten. The rearrangement links TRBV5-4 to TRBJ1-4; TRBD1 might be the D (6 bases). Trimming cost V 0 bases and J 8 bases, with 11 bases left between them. This CDR3 comprises 14 residues. Germline loops: CDR1 SGHNT, CDR2 YYREEE (reference sequence). This chain's CDR3 is CASSLEGTREKLFF. CDR3 nucleotides: TGTGCCAGCAGCTTGGAAGGGACACGAGAAAAACTGTTTTTT.

This chain uses TRBV20-1 with TRBJ2-7; D is unresolved. The germline V and J ends were trimmed by 3 bases and 7 bases, with 10 bases remaining between them. This CDR3 region has 11 residues. Germline assignment: CDR1 DFQATT and CDR2 SNEGSKA (reference sequence). The CDR3 here is CSASSHGEQYF. CDR3 sequence (DNA): TGCAGTGCTAGCTCTCACGGTGAGCAGTACTTC.

This clone was counted only a few times. The rearrangement joins TRBV21-1 to TRBJ1-1; no DNA check was done on the table's D call, TRBD1. TRBV21-1 is tagged as a pseudogene. The CDR3 contains 16 residues. CDR3 nucleotides: TGTGCCAGCAGCGAACCCCCAGGGGGAGAATTCACTGAAGCTTTCTTT. Encoded protein: CASSEPPGGEFTEAFF.

This clone has only a few counts. The V call is TRBV19, the J call TRBJ2-7; 10 bases agree with TRBD2. V shed 0 bases, J shed 2 bases, and the junction held 1 base outside the gene matches. CDR1 is LNHDA and CDR2 is SQIVND in the germline V gene (reference sequence). The CDR3 has 15 amino acids. The CDR3 coding sequence is TGTGCCAGTAGTATAGATAGCGGGAGGACCTACGAGCAGTACTTC. It specifies CASSIDSGRTYEQYF. The full variable domain, with the rest looked up from reference TRBV19 and TRBJ2-7, is DGGITQSPKYLFRKEGQNVTLSCEQNLNHDAMYWYRQDPGQGLRLIYYSQIVNDFQKGDIAEGYSVSREKKESFPLTVTSAQKNPTAFYLCASSIDSGRTYEQYFGPGTRLTVT.

The CDR3 here is CASTPDRGAGELFF. CDR3 DNA: TGTGCCAGCACCCCCGACAGGGGGGCCGGGGAGCTGTTTTTT. The genes are TRBV6-4 and TRBJ2-2; 9 bases match TRBD1. CDR1 is MRHNA and CDR2 is SNTAGT in the germline V gene. CDR3 size: 14 residues. V lost 7 bases, J lost 6 bases, and 6 bases stayed unmatched.

This clone was found once. The CDR3 nucleotides are TGTGCCTGGGATGCGACTAGGAGGGGCTCCTACGAGCAGTACTTC. Translated, it gives CAWDATRRGSYEQYF. This chain connects TRBV30 to TRBJ2-7, with a possible D match to TRBD2 (6 bases). Looked up from germline, CDR1 is GTSNPN and CDR2 is SVGIG (reference sequence). CDR3 length: 15 residues. The germline V and J ends were trimmed by 5 bases and 0 bases, with 17 bases remaining between them.

V and J are TRBV19 and TRBJ1-1; D uncertain. The CDR3 runs 12 residues. Per germline, CDR1 LNHDA and CDR2 SQIVND (reference sequence). V was cut by 5 bases and J by 10 bases, with 14 bases left in between. DNA of the CDR3: TGTGCCAGTAGTCTCCGGGAGGGTTTAGCTTTCTTT. Amino acids: CASSLREGLAFF.

This clone was found a few times. V and J are TRBV5-1 and TRBJ1-5; D is possibly TRBD1 (6 bases). The CDR3 totals 15 residues. Germline V gives CDR1 SGHRS, CDR2 YFSETQ. With 4 bases removed from V and 1 base from J, the gap between germline ends came to 12 bases. DNA for the CDR3: TGCGCCAGCAGCATACAGGGTCAAAGCAATCAGCCCCAGCATTTT. Its translation is CASSIQGQSNQPQHF. The variable domain in full, completed from reference TRBV5-1 and TRBJ1-5, reads KAGVTQTPRYLIKTRGQQVTLSCSPISGHRSVSWYQQTPGQGLQFLFEYFSETQRNKGNFPGRFSGRQFSNSRSEMNVSTLELGDSALYLCASSIQGQSNQPQHFGDGTRLSIL.

In its sample, this clone was seen a few times. The chain links TRBV5-6 to TRBJ2-7; possibly TRBD1 for D (5 bases). From germline, CDR1 is SGHDT and CDR2 YYEEEE. CDR3 length: 14 amino acids. Trimming left V 4 bases short and J 3 bases short, with 14 bases between. The CDR3 sequence is CASSVRGGHYEQYF. The CDR3 DNA follows: TGTGCCAGCAGCGTCAGAGGCGGACACTACGAGCAGTACTTC. Variable domain in full (rest from reference TRBV5-6 and TRBJ2-7): DAGVTQSPTHLIKTRGQQVTLRCSPKSGHDTVSWYQQALGQGPQFIFQYYEEEERQRGNFPDRFSGHQFPNYSSELNVNALLLGDSALYLCASSVRGGHYEQYFGPGTRLTVT.

This clone was observed a handful of times. This rearrangement joins TRBV4-1 to TRBJ2-1; 8 positions match TRBD2. The trim removed 7 bases at V and 7 bases at J, leaving 12 bases unmatched. Per germline, CDR1 MGHRA and CDR2 YSYEKL. The CDR3 runs 15 residues. CDR3 loop: CASTSEAGVGNEQFF. The CDR3 DNA reads as TGCGCCAGCACCTCAGAAGCGGGAGTAGGAAATGAGCAGTTCTTC.